Detailed here is one T cell receptor (beta chain). Its antigen is still unknown. No per-base quality is available; no much larger clone lies one base away. The time point tag for this specimen amounts to: baseline before first vaccination. Vaccinee samples were obtained from the UK trials COV001 and COV002, which included a single-blind randomized controlled phase 2/3 trial of AZD1222 (ChAdOx1 nCoV-19) in healthy adults. Trial participant PBMC samples were collected at day 0 and day 28 after the second dose for TCRbeta chain sequencing. The CDR3 regions of human TCRbeta chains were analyzed by immunosequencing. In the authors' own workflow: TCRs in the repertoires were matched against a reference library of SARS-CoV-2-specific TCRs that had been generated with the MIRA antigen-specificity platform. Breadth meant the fraction of unique TCRs that were SARS-CoV-2-associated, whereas depth meant the fraction of total T cells that were SARS-CoV-2-associated. Using the MIRA data, each spike-specific TCR was mapped to the spike region that the TCR reacts to and placed in a CD4 or CD8 class. Log10-transformed breadth and depth values were compared by one-way ANOVA with Sidak's multiple comparisons tests. In TCRdb, the immuneACCESS table is reduced to in-frame sequences with V and J assigned. These tables do not hold every clone; where another copy was compared, an unresolved V gene accounts for under half, and the others remain unexplained. That table gives V, J and clone size, and the DNA gave D and trimming. Across this sample there are fewer than 150,000 clones, with around 86% seen only once. The biggest ten clones account for roughly 1.3% of the sample.

CDR1 and CDR2 (ENHRY, SYGVKD) derive from the germline V gene. Cut back by 4 bases and 0 bases, the V and J ends lie 16 bases apart. There are 18 amino acids in the CDR3, from cysteine to phenylalanine inclusive. Only the CDR3 DNA is retained, 54 bases long and in frame from the first base. This specimen comes from a study of T cell responses to AZD1222 COVID-19 vaccine (dated by TCRdb to about 2021). In the study overall: AZD1222 recipients given second doses at about 4 weeks or at about 12 weeks were pooled, since spike-specific TCR depth and breadth were not found to differ between the two schedules. Trial participants were enrolled by age into subgroups of 18-55, 56-69 and 70-plus years, and roughly 150, 30 and 60 TCR-sequenced participants, respectively, were included in these subgroups. A total of around 240 trial participants underwent TCR sequencing, of whom about 210 received two doses of AZD1222 and some 25 received two doses of the MenACWY control vaccine.

The paper's findings and limits, for the study overall: The 56-69-year group was small, and its depth increase did not reach significance, likely because of low power. Because no samples from the day 14 peak response were available, repertoires could be characterized only after the peak T cell response. Spike-specific TCR breadth and depth rose significantly after two AZD1222 doses compared with day 0 and with MenACWY recipients. Only five or six AZD1222 recipients were SARS-CoV-2 seropositive at baseline, limiting conclusions about previously exposed vaccinees. The whole spike protein was spanned by vaccine-associated CD4 TCRs, and dominant responses were seen in regions 160-218 and 743-854. Participants were mostly white British, with more females than males. The authors suggested clonal diversity may have been underestimated. Reportedly, close to half of the unique spike-specific TCRs recognized epitopes lying outside the regions that are mutated in the B.1.351 and B.1.1.7 variants.

This sequence uses TRBV10-3 and TRBJ2-6; the D gene is unclear. Sequenced here: peripheral blood, sampled on day 0 of AZD1222 vaccination. This sequence originates from an adult in good health. The CDR3 reads as follows: CAISVTPGSYSGANVLTF. DNA sequence: TGTGCCATCAGTGTTACACCGGGTTCCTACTCTGGGGCCAACGTCCTGACTTTC.